This TCR beta chain stems from a study of T cell repertoires in cytomegalovirus infection. About the research overall: Indications came from public TCR beta signatures; they pointed to CMV infection and to a matching HLA type.

CDR3 length equals 15 residues. CDR1 is SGHVS and CDR2 is FNYEAQ in the germline V gene. In TCRdb, the reads were re-called with MiXCR into one record per CDR3 protein. The data show about 830,000 distinct CDR3 sequences, with approximately 32% seen just once and 9.5% to 15% held by the top ten. On this clonotype itself: Its antigen is as yet unknown. A read error may be the cause here, since a much bigger clone is one base away.

This TCR came from a human donor in good health (CMV status not recorded). Some clones in this sample may be carry-over from other donors' samples. The specimen comprised cultured CD8+ T cells from PBMCs, sampled from culture after CMV antigen stimulation. This chain uses TRBV7-6 with TRBJ2-1; 7 bases fit TRBD2. CDR3 in DNA: TGTGCCAGCAGCTTAACTGGGGGGGTGGACAATGGGCAGTTCTTC. Encoded protein: CASSLTGGVDNGQFF.